These T cell receptor beta chains were read from a single sample in a study of blood T cell repertoires in COVID-19. This table comes from immunoSEQ multiplex PCR, and its TCRdb copy is limited to in-frame clones, with some not included. The sample consists of about 36,000 clones, roughly 73% of them appearing once. Sample: peripheral blood. The receptors were gathered from a man aged 55 to 70 with acute or convalescent COVID-19. The CDR3 runs from the conserved cysteine through the conserved F or W. A D gene is named only where the DNA matches it firmly. Clone size, where shown, is once, few, many, or a class for clones that have expanded.

v_gene	abundance	d_gene	j_gene	CDR3aa	CDR3nt
TRBV19	NA	NA	TRBJ1-2	CASSAGTSHYGYTF	TGTGCCAGTAGCGCCGGGACATCTCACTATGGCTACACCTTC
TRBV5-1	NA	TRBD1	TRBJ2-1	CASSLGTGGGYNEQFF	TGCGCCAGCAGCTTGGGTACAGGGGGCGGCTACAATGAGCAGTTCTTC
TRBV6-4	once	TRBD2	TRBJ2-1	CASSPTFSGSYNEQFF	TGTGCCAGCAGTCCCACCTTTAGCGGGAGCTACAATGAGCAGTTCTTC
TRBV24-1	NA	TRBD2	TRBJ2-3	CATSDLAGGPVDTQYF	TGTGCCACCAGTGACCTAGCGGGAGGGCCGGTAGATACGCAGTATTTT
TRBV5-1	NA	NA	TRBJ2-7	CASRPGRTTYEQYF	TGCGCCAGCCGCCCCGGCAGGACAACCTACGAGCAGTACTTC
TRBV6-1	NA	NA	TRBJ2-7	CASSEFDKQYF	TGTGCCAGCAGTGAATTCGACAAGCAGTACTTC
TRBV5-1	NA	NA	TRBJ1-1	CASSWDTMNTEAFF	TGCGCCAGCAGTTGGGACACCATGAACACTGAAGCTTTCTTT
TRBV24-1	once	NA	TRBJ1-5	CATSDFEGLGNQPQHF	TGTGCCACCAGTGATTTCGAGGGTTTAGGGAATCAGCCCCAGCATTTT
TRBV11-3	NA	TRBD1	TRBJ1-5	CASSPGTGGGQPQHF	TGTGCCAGCAGCCCGGGGACAGGAGGAGGCCAGCCCCAGCATTTT
TRBV4-1	few	NA	TRBJ1-5	CASSQAGTSTNQPQHF	TGCGCCAGCAGCCAAGCCGGGACATCAACTAATCAGCCCCAGCATTTT
TRBV11-3	NA	TRBD1	TRBJ2-5	CASSLGTGLQETQYF	TGTGCCAGCAGCCTCGGGACAGGACTACAAGAGACCCAGTACTTC
TRBV6-5	once	TRBD1	TRBJ1-1	CASSLEGQLNTEAFF	TGTGCCAGCAGTTTAGAGGGACAGTTGAACACTGAAGCTTTCTTT
TRBV4-1	once	NA	TRBJ2-3	CASSQDWRGTDTQYF	TGCGCCAGCAGCCAAGACTGGAGGGGCACAGATACGCAGTATTTT
TRBV9	few	TRBD1	TRBJ1-3	CASSALQGAGGNTIYF	TGTGCCAGCAGCGCCTTACAGGGGGCGGGAGGAAACACCATATATTTT
TRBV6-5	NA	TRBD1	TRBJ2-2	CASSRQGNTGELFF	TGTGCCAGCAGTAGACAGGGGAACACCGGGGAGCTGTTTTTT
TRBV6-1	many	TRBD1	TRBJ2-7	CASSDPRQGGSYEQYF	TGTGCCAGCAGTGACCCCCGACAGGGTGGGTCCTACGAGCAGTACTTC
TRBV9	NA	NA	TRBJ2-3	CASSVDLGDTQYF	TGTGCCAGCAGCGTAGATCTCGGAGATACGCAGTATTTT
TRBV4-1	NA	TRBD1	TRBJ1-1	CASSQDSRGWTEAFF	TGCGCCAGCAGCCAAGATTCCAGGGGGTGGACTGAAGCTTTCTTT
TRBV3-1/TRBV3-2	NA	TRBD1	TRBJ1-1	CASRPTGAAEAFF	TGTGCCAGCAGACCGACAGGGGCGGCTGAAGCTTTCTTT
TRBV10-1	once	NA	TRBJ1-1	CASRSVENTEAFF	TGCGCCAGCAGAAGCGTGGAGAACACTGAAGCTTTCTTT
TRBV19	NA	TRBD1	TRBJ2-7	CASRRTGDYEQYF	TGTGCCAGTAGACGGACAGGGGACTACGAGCAGTACTTC
TRBV28	NA	NA	TRBJ1-6	CASSSTGDYNSPLHF	TGTGCCAGCAGTAGTACAGGCGACTATAATTCACCCCTCCACTTT
TRBV27	NA	TRBD2	TRBJ2-1	CASHSGRGYNEQFF	TGTGCCAGCCATAGCGGGAGGGGGTACAATGAGCAGTTCTTC
TRBV14	NA	TRBD1	TRBJ2-3	CASSQGGTGVTDTQYF	TGTGCCAGCAGCCAAGGAGGGACAGGGGTCACAGATACGCAGTATTTT
TRBV5-1	NA	NA	TRBJ2-3	CASSLATPGVYTDTQYF	TGCGCCAGCAGCTTGGCCACTCCGGGAGTCTACACAGATACGCAGTATTTT
TRBV7-9	NA	TRBD1	TRBJ2-3	CASSQMGQGFGSTDTQYF	TGTGCCAGCAGCCAGATGGGACAGGGGTTCGGGTCCACAGATACGCAGTATTTT
TRBV5-6	once	NA	TRBJ2-3	CASSFLDRSTDTQYF	TGTGCCAGCAGCTTCCTGGACAGATCCACAGATACGCAGTATTTT
TRBV5-6	few	TRBD1	TRBJ2-2	CASSLRPGQGRAGELFF	TGTGCCAGCAGCCTGCGACCGGGACAGGGTCGGGCCGGGGAGCTGTTTTTT
TRBV19	NA	TRBD2	TRBJ2-7	CASSSTSVTSYEQYF	TGTGCCAGTAGTTCGACTAGCGTTACCTCCTACGAGCAGTACTTC
TRBV20-1	NA	NA	TRBJ2-2	CSAEVTGELFF	TGCAGTGCCGAGGTGACCGGGGAGCTGTTTTTT
TRBV2	NA	NA	TRBJ2-5	CASRRGGDWKETQYF	TGTGCCAGCAGGAGGGGCGGGGACTGGAAAGAGACCCAGTACTTC
TRBV19	NA	TRBD1	TRBJ2-2	CASSRGQGTGELFF	TGTGCCAGTAGTCGGGGACAGGGCACCGGGGAGCTGTTTTTT
TRBV2	NA	NA	TRBJ2-5	CASTRTGLETQYF	TGTGCCAGCACCAGAACAGGGTTAGAGACCCAGTACTTC